The rows below give T cell receptor beta chains drawn from one sample of a study of blood T cell repertoires in COVID-19. Sequencing was performed with immunoSEQ multiplex PCR; in TCRdb, only in-frame clones are kept and a portion is missing. This table holds around 310,000 clones, roughly 91% found once. The sample taken for sequencing was PBMCs or T cells enriched from blood (not recorded which). Source of these receptors: a woman aged 25 to 39 who had recovered from COVID-19. Each CDR3 is given with its conserved first and last residue. For some rows the clone size is stated as once, few or many, or as a class when expanded; others skip it.

>-|TRBV6-4
CASSDGLAANTGELFF
>-|TRBV5-1
CASSFGPPGTEAFF
>-|TRBV12-3/TRBV12-4
CASSPAGGYTF
>once|TRBV7-2
CASSGFRGGHTDTQYF
>-|TRBV9
CASSVGRGPYEQYF
>-|TRBV10-1
CARTGAGPGNSPLHF
>-|TRBV30
CAWSVSWDSRQTEPQHF
>-|TRBV6-4
CASSEAGQGASIGYTF
>once|TRBV5-6
CASSLGAGGIYSNQPQHF
>-|TRBV11-3
CASSAGGQFLHF
>-|TRBV7-9
CASSGRDRGLEYGYTF
>-|TRBV29-1
CSVTRGAGSYEQYF
>-|TRBV13
CASNVDRYGYTF
>-|TRBV11-2
CASSQRTEMNTEAFF
>-|TRBV18
CASSPPQGSLTEAFF
>-|TRBV3-1/TRBV3-2
CASSQVGGSQFF
>-|TRBV10-2
CASSDPQGLDAFF
>-|TRBV2
CASSDQGTYNEQFF
>-|TRBV19
CASSIEARGANNEQFF